These 26 T cell receptor beta chains were sequenced from one sample in a study of tumor-infiltrating lymphocytes in primary liver carcinoma (dated by TCRdb to the late 2010s). Total RNA and DNA were co-extracted without cell sorting from approximately 20-30 mg of bulk tissue using the AllPrep DNA/RNA mini kit. This sample was sequenced with an Illumina HiSeq 2500. Starting from about 550 ng total RNA, TCRbeta-specific cDNA was produced by reverse transcription with a constant-region primer and ProtoScript II reverse transcriptase. The TCRbeta libraries were prepared through three rounds of nested multiplex PCR following a slightly modified ARM-PCR procedure. Each of the first two PCR rounds ran for around 11 cycles and used multiplex TRBV1-TRBV30 forward primers together with a Cbeta reverse primer. The public reads were run again by TCRdb, first through fastp at Q25 and then through MiXCR, and only productive beta chains were kept. Every entry covers one CDR3 protein and lists the most common genes and DNA from its rows. For this sample the table gives some 100,000 distinct CDR3 sequences, of which approximately 70% were detected only once. The ten largest clones represent approximately 12% of the sample.

The sample was liver tumor tissue from sampling region 2. The meaning of the sample's cell subset or site label: tumor region T2, inferior pole. All receptors derive from a woman between 55 and 75 years old with primary liver carcinoma and hepatitis B virus infection.

Comments on this clonotype: This may come from a read error, since a much larger clone is one base off. The V gene is TRBV5-8, the J gene TRBJ1-5, with 10 bases matching TRBD1. The CDR3 sequence is 20 residues long. The trim removed 0 bases at V and 2 bases at J, leaving 14 bases unmatched. CDR1 and CDR2 from the germline V gene are SGHTS and YDEGEE. This chain's CDR3 is CASSLAPTDRGRHGNQPQHF. The CDR3 DNA reads as TGTGCCAGCAGCTTGGCCCCTACCGACAGGGGGCGCCATGGCAATCAGCCCCAGCATTTT.

In its sample, this clonotype was seen a few times. The chain employs TRBV7-9 and TRBJ2-5; perhaps D is TRBD1 or TRBD2 (5 bases each). This CDR3 region has 15 residues. Germline-derived CDR1 and CDR2 are SEHNR and FQNEAQ (reference sequence). Trimming took 5 bases from V and 0 from J, leaving 13 bases between them. As DNA, the CDR3 is TGTGCCAGCAGCCCAAACGGGGCGTACCAAGAGACCCAGTACTTC. As protein: CASSPNGAYQETQYF.

This clonotype was observed a handful of times. The V call is TRBV30, the J call TRBJ2-5, with D perhaps matching TRBD2 (6 bases). Germline CDR1 reads GTSNPN; CDR2 reads SVGIG (reference sequence). Trimming removed 1 base from V and 2 bases from J, with 32 bases in between. The CDR3 contains 21 residues. This CDR3 reads CAWSGGGFRTADSHLQETQYF. CDR3 in DNA: TGTGCCTGGAGTGGGGGAGGTTTTAGAACCGCGGACTCACACTTGCAAGAGACCCAGTACTTC.

This clonotype was recorded many times. The chain combines TRBV6-5 with TRBJ2-5; 7 bases are a match to TRBD2. Germline CDR1 and CDR2: MNHEY and SVGAGI. With 0 bases clipped from V and 1 base from J, the junction kept 14 bases outside the gene matches. This CDR3 has 19 amino acids. The CDR3, as DNA: TGTGCCAGCAGTTACTCTATTGGCGGGATAGCGGGTCTCCAAGAGACCCAGTACTTC. This encodes CASSYSIGGIAGLQETQYF.

In its sample, this clonotype was seen a few times. A read error may account for a junction end that differs from germline. This chain links TRBV11-2 with TRBJ2-2, with D tentatively TRBD2 (5 bases). Germline CDR1 reads SGHAT; CDR2 reads FQNNGV. This CDR3 is built from 16 residues. CDR3 DNA sequence: TGTGCCAGCAGCCCTAGAACAGCGTCGAACACCGGGGAGTTGTTTTTT. This codes for CASSPRTASNTGELFF.

The V and J genes are TRBV11-3 and TRBJ2-1; D may be TRBD2 (6 bases). Per the germline V gene, CDR1 is SGHNT and CDR2 is YENEEA. The V gene lost 9 bases and the J gene lost 7 bases, with 19 bases spanning the gap. This CDR3 has 14 amino acids. This chain's CDR3 is CASTLDGSTNEQFF. For the CDR3, the DNA is TGTGCCAGTACCTTAGACGGGAGCACTAATGAGCAGTTCTTC. Complete variable domain (other parts from reference TRBV11-3 and TRBJ2-1): EAGVVQSPRYKIIEKKQPVAFWCNPISGHNTLYWYLQNLGQGPELLIRYENEEAVDDSQLPKDRFSAERLKGVDSTLKIQPAELGDSAVYLCASTLDGSTNEQFFGPGTRLTVL.

Many counts were recorded for this clonotype. This chain joins TRBV12-3 or TRBV12-4 and TRBJ2-4; D tentatively reads TRBD1 or TRBD2 (5 bases each). The CDR3 spans 18 residues. Trimming left V 3 bases short and J 0 bases short, with 18 bases between. DNA of the CDR3: TGTGCCAGCAGTTTCTTAGTCTGGCAGGGAGTAGCCAAAAACATTCAGTACTTC. Amino acids: CASSFLVWQGVAKNIQYF.

With respect to this clonotype: One end of the junction fails to match germline, which may point to a read error. The gene calls are TRBV15 and TRBJ2-5; 12 bases are shared with TRBD2. The CDR3 runs to 15 residues. The germline V gene encodes CDR1 LNHNV and CDR2 YYDKDF (reference sequence). Here the CDR3 reads CATSGEGLAGETQYF. The CDR3, as DNA: TGTGCCACCAGCGGAGAGGGACTAGCGGGAGAGACCCAGTACTTC.

This clonotype was found once. The V gene is TRBV12-3 or TRBV12-4, the J gene TRBJ2-3; D tentatively fits TRBD1 or TRBD2 (5 bases each). The V and J ends lost 0 bases and 11 bases respectively, with 18 bases between them. The CDR3 runs 15 residues. The CDR3, as DNA: TGTGCCAGCAGTTTAGCCCAAGTGGGACCGAAGATGCAGTATTTT. Amino acid sequence: CASSLAQVGPKMQYF.

About this clonotype itself: One end of the junction varies from germline; a read error may be responsible. The chain employs TRBV29-1 and TRBJ1-2, with D unclear. The CDR3 is made up of 11 amino acids. Looked up from germline, CDR1 is SQVTM and CDR2 is ANQGSEA. CDR3 DNA: TGCGGCGTTGACCCTAACTATGGCTATACCTTC. Translation: CGVDPNYGYTF.

About this clonotype itself: This CDR3 fails to terminate in the conserved phenylalanine or tryptophan, so it likely reflects a read error. The chain uses TRBV11-2 and TRBJ2-7; 8 bases agree with TRBD2. Germline CDR1 and CDR2: SGHAT and FQNNGV. The CDR3 spans 18 residues. The CDR3 is CASSLDWVSLAGPYEQYL. The CDR3, as DNA: TGTGCAAGTAGCTTAGATTGGGTCAGTCTAGCGGGTCCCTACGAGCAGTACTTG.

With respect to this clonotype: One base away lies a much larger clone, so this may be a sequencing read error. Since the CDR3 does not end with the conserved phenylalanine or tryptophan, this likely comes from a read error. This chain joins TRBV10-2 and TRBJ1-1, with D uncertain. V lost 1 base and J 2 bases, leaving 5 bases between the germline ends. This CDR3 is 13 amino acids long. CDR1 is WSHSY and CDR2 is SAAADI in the germline V gene. The CDR3 loop reads CASSEFLNTEAFL. The CDR3 DNA follows: TGCGCCAGCAGTGAGTTTCTAAACACTGAAGCTTTCCTT.

In regard to this clonotype: This sequence may be a read error, since a much larger clone differs from it by one base. This rearrangement joins TRBV5-5 to TRBJ1-6; D is unclear. Germline V gene lookup returns CDR1 SGHKS and CDR2 YYEKEE (reference sequence). V lost 3 bases and J 9 bases, leaving 25 bases between the germline ends. The CDR3 covers 18 residues. CDR3 sequence reads: CASSYTPGKGKYGSPLHF. DNA for the CDR3: TGTGCCAGCAGCTACACCCCCGGGAAGGGAAAGTACGGTTCACCCCTCCACTTT.

This chain links TRBV11-2 with TRBJ2-1; tentatively, D is TRBD1 (5 bases). The CDR3 extends over 12 amino acids. The germline CDR1 and CDR2 sequences are SGHAT and FQNNGV. CDR3 coding DNA: TGTGCTGGCAGCTTAGGGGTATATGAGCAGTTCTTC. Encoded protein: CAGSLGVYEQFF.

Of note for this clonotype: One junction end disagrees with the germline gene, perhaps due to a read error. This chain uses TRBV11-3 with TRBJ2-3; D is unresolved. This CDR3 comprises 17 residues. CDR1 and CDR2 from the germline V gene are SGHNT and YENEEA. CDR3 amino acids: CASSLSFRPLRSHTHYF. CDR3 in DNA: TGTGCCAGCAGCTTATCGTTTCGGCCGCTACGGTCACATACGCATTATTTT.

J is TRBJ1-4 and V is TRBV7-2, with TRBD1 identical over 10 bases. There are 16 residues in the CDR3. V shed 2 bases and J 6 bases; nucleotides not matched to a gene: 6. In germline, CDR1 is SGHTA, CDR2 FQGNSA. CDR3 region: CASSLISGTGDEKLFF. In DNA form, the CDR3 reads TGTGCCAGCAGCTTAATCTCGGGGACAGGGGATGAAAAACTGTTTTTT.

This clonotype is medium-sized within its sample. DNA for the CDR3: TGTGCCAGCAGCTCGGACTACAACAATGAGCAGTTCTTC. It yields the protein CASSSDYNNEQFF. The V gene is TRBV11-3, the J gene TRBJ2-1, with TRBD2 as a possible D gene (6 bases). V shed 4 bases and J shed 5 bases, with 9 bases lying between them. Germline V gives CDR1 SGHNT, CDR2 YENEEA. The CDR3 is 13 residues long.

This clonotype showed up many times. This chain's CDR3 is CASSYGLAREQYF. The CDR3 coding sequence is TGTGCCAGCAGTTATGGACTAGCGCGCGAGCAGTACTTC. This sequence joins TRBV6-5 and TRBJ2-7, with TRBD2 identical over 9 bases. There are 13 residues in the CDR3. Trimming at V came to 3 bases and at J to 6 bases, leaving 3 bases not matched to a gene. Germline values: CDR1 MNHEY, CDR2 SVGAGI.

On this clonotype: The junction shows a germline mismatch at one end, possibly a read error. The CDR3 loop reads CASSSARAYGQYF. The CDR3 nucleotides are TGTGCCAGCAGCAGTGCCCGAGCATACGGGCAGTACTTC. The rearrangement links TRBV11-2 to TRBJ2-7; D remains unclear. From germline, CDR1 is SGHAT and CDR2 FQNNGV. The CDR3 consists of 13 residues.

On this clonotype: One end of the junction is discordant with germline, which a read error may explain. CDR3 nucleotides: TGCAGTGTTGAAGGCGGGAGGCCCCCATTTTACGATCAGTACTTC. Protein product: CSVEGGRPPFYDQYF. The V call is TRBV29-1, the J call TRBJ2-7, with TRBD2 identical over 8 bases. Germline V gene sequence: CDR1 SQVTM, CDR2 ANQGSEA. This CDR3 is 15 amino acids long.

This clonotype was seen at least ten times. The chain is built from TRBV6-1 and TRBJ1-1, with 7 bases matching TRBD1. CDR3 size: 11 residues. Germline values: CDR1 MNHNS, CDR2 SASEGT. J was trimmed by 5 bases and V by 8 bases; bases with no gene match: 2. CDR3 coding DNA: TGTGCCAGCTCGGGACAGACTGAAGCTTTCTTT. Amino acids: CASSGQTEAFF.

J is TRBJ2-1 and V is TRBV20-1, with 7 bases matching TRBD2. The J segment lost 11 bases and the V segment lost 6 bases, leaving 10 bases of the junction unmatched. The CDR3 runs to 12 residues. Per the germline V gene, CDR1 is DFQATT and CDR2 is SNEGSKA (reference sequence). This chain's CDR3 is CSARDGRIQQFF. CDR3 nucleotide sequence: TGCAGTGCCAGGGACGGGAGGATTCAGCAGTTCTTC.

This clonotype showed up just a few times. This chain links TRBV28 with TRBJ2-4; 7 bases agree with TRBD2. The CDR3 has 13 residues. Looked up from germline, CDR1 is MDHEN and CDR2 is SYDVKM. Germline trimming cut 2 bases from V and 6 bases from J; bases unmatched to any gene: 1. The CDR3 nucleotides are TGTGCCAGCAGTTTAGGGACTATAAACATTCAGTACTTC. Translated, it gives CASSLGTINIQYF.

In its sample, this clonotype was seen once. V and J are TRBV11-1 and TRBJ2-2; D gene unclear. Trimming left V 7 bases short and J 9 bases short, with 18 bases between. Germline-derived CDR1 and CDR2 are SGHAT and FQDESV (reference sequence). CDR3 length equals 14 residues. The CDR3 here is CASIPSLDIRELFF. The DNA for the CDR3 is TGTGCCAGCATACCGAGCCTTGACATCAGGGAGCTGTTTTTT.

As for this clonotype: A read error may produce the germline difference seen at one junction end. V and J are TRBV28 and TRBJ1-5; weak D call: TRBD1 (5 bases). In germline, CDR1 is MDHEN, CDR2 SYDVKM. CDR3 length: 12 residues. Here the CDR3 reads CVSSSTGPIWHF. The DNA of the CDR3 is TGTGTCAGCAGTTCTACGGGACCCATCTGGCATTTT.

The chain links TRBV30 to TRBJ2-7, with a possible D match to TRBD2 (5 bases). Germline V CDR1 and CDR2: GTSNPN, SVGIG (reference sequence). This CDR3 region has 14 residues. The ends were cut back, 2 bases at V and 0 bases at J, with 11 bases in the middle. The CDR3 here is CAWSFVGSSYEQYF. Written as DNA, the CDR3 is TGTGCCTGGAGTTTCGTGGGGAGCTCCTACGAGCAGTACTTC.